What follows is one T cell receptor (beta chain) and its context. These data come from a study of blood T cell repertoires in COVID-19. Study overall: COVID-19 samples from acute and convalescent phases originated in the United States, Italy and Spain. The analysed material was cDNA or gDNA that came from T cells, B-cell-depleted T cells, or PBMCs.

The junction had 7 bases not matched to a gene; V was cut back by 7 bases and J by 1 base. Germline-derived CDR1 and CDR2 are KGHDR and SFDVKD. This CDR3 has 15 amino acids. Original handling: Estimated nucleated cell counts came from reference gene primer amplification. TCRdb keeps only in-frame clones here, not all; method: immunoSEQ multiplex PCR. The D gene and trimming were derived from the DNA, and the V and J assignments and clone size from that table. The sample includes over 200,000 clones, about nine tenths seen only once; the top ten take under 7.5%. V usage is TRBV24-1 and J usage is TRBJ2-3; 7 bases match TRBD1. Sequenced material: peripheral blood. This clonotype was obtained from a man aged 55 to 69 who had recovered from COVID-19. CDR3 nucleotides: TGTGCCACCAGGCCGACAGGACAGGGCACAGATACGCAGTATTTT. It is translated as CATRPTGQGTDTQYF.